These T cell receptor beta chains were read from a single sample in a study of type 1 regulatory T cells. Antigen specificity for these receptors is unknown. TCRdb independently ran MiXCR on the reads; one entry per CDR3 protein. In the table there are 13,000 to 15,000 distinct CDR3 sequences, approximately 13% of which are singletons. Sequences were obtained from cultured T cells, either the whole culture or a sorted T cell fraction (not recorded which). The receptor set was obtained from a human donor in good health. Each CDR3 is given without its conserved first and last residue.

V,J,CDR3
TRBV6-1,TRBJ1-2,ASIIPNNYGYT
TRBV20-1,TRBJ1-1,NPRQVDWNTEAF
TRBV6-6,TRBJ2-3,ASSSRGGGGADTQY
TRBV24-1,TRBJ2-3,ATSDSGGGPVVDTQY
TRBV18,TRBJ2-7,ASSLLAGKRGLLYEQY
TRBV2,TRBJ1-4,ASSVRTNEKLF
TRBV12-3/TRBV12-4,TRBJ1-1,ASIRGGNTEAF
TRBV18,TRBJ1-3,ASFPGASSGNTIY
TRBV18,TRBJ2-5,ASSPRNGGETQY
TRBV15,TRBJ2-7,ATSRAPGLAYEQY
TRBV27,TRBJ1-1,ASMDGQNTEAF
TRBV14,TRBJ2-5,ASSPGQGYETQY
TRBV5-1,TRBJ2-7,ASSLSGRVVAEQY
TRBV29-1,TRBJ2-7,SVERGGEQY
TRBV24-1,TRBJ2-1,ATSDGSSGRNEQF
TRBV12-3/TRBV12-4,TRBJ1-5,ASSYTGAQPQH
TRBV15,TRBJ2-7,ATSRDLQPFYEQY
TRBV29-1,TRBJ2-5,SADSYQETQY
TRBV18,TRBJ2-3,ASSPDRATDTQY
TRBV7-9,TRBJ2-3,ASSWDAGTQY
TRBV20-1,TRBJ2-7,SGKLAGGLYEQY
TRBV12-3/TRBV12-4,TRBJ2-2,ASTGGTSPGELF
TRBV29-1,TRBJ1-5,SVIVSNQPQH
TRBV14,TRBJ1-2,ASSQVRSHYGYT
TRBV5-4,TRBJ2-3,ASSSGTTLTDTQY
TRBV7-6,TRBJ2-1,ASSGGLGLAGGNEQF
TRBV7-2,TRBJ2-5,ASSWTSGPQETQY
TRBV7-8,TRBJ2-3,ASSFTTPDTQY
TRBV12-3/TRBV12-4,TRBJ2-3,ASSLQLVATQY
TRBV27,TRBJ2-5,ASSSPSLGQETQY
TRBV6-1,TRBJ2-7,ASSGRSSRYEQY
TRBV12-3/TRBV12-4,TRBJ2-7,ASLRGGSSYEQY
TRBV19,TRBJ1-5,ASSISRYNQPQH
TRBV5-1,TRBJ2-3,ASSLLADTQY
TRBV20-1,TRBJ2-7,SATGLQPDEQY
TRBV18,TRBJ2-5,ASSPEQETQY
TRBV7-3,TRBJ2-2,ASSFRPGPNTGELF
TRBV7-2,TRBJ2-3,ASSLVAGGDTQY
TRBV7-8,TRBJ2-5,ASSLTLEGTQY
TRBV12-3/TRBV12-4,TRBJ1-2,ASSPGQDQGGYT
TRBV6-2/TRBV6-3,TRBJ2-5,ASSSGTSDETQY
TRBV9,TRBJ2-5,ASSVGTGGAETQY
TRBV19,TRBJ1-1,ASSITGGEAF
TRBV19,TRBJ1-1,ASSLRLGAEAF